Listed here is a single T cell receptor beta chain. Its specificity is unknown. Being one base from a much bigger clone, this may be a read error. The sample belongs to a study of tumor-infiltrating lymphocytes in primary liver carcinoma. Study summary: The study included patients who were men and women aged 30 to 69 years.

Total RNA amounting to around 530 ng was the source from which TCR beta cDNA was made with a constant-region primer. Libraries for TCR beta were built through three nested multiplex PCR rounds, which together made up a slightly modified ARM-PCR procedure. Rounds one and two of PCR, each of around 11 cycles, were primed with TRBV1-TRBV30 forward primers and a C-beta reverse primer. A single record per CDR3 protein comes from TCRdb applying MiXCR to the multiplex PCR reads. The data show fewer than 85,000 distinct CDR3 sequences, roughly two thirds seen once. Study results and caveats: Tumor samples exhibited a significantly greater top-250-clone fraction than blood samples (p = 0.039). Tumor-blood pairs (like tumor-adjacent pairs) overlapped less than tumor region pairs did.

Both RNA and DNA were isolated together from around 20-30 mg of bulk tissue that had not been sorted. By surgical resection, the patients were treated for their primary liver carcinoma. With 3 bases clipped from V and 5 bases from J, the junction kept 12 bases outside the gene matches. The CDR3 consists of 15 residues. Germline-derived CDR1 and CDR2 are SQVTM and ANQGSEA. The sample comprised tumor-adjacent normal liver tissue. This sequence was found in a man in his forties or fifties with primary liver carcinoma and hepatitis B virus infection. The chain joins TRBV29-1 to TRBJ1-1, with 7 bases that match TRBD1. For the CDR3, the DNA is TGCAGCGTTGACAGGGGGTGGGGGATGAGGACTGAAGCTTTCTTT. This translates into CSVDRGWGMRTEAFF.